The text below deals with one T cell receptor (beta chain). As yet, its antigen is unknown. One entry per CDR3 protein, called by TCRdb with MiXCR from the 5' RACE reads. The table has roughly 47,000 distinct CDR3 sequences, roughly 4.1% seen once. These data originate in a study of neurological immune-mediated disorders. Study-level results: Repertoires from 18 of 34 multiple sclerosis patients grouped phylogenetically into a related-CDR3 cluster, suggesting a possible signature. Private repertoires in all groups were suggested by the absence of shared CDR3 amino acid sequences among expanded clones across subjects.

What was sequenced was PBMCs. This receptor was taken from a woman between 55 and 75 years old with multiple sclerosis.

CDR3 DNA: TGTGCCAGTAGTCGGGGGGGTAACTCCTACGAGCAGTACTTC. Amino acids: CASSRGGNSYEQYF. The chain combines TRBV19 with TRBJ2-7; TRBD2 matches at 8 bases. Germline trimming cut 5 bases from V and 0 bases from J; bases unmatched to any gene: 3. The germline gives CDR1 LNHDA, CDR2 SQIVND (reference sequence). CDR3 length: 14 amino acids.